Listed below are T cell receptor beta chains from one sample, sequenced in a study of vaccination effects on CD4 cells after COVID-19. These receptors' antigens are unknown. Generated by immunoSEQ multiplex PCR, the TCRdb table keeps only in-frame clones and is missing some. Here the sample spans tens of thousands of clones, 72% being singletons. Sample: CD4+ T cells from PBMCs cultured with HCoV-229E spike peptides, taken after COVID-19 vaccination. These receptors all stem from a human donor who received a COVID-19 vaccine. Both conserved end residues are part of each CDR3. D genes are given only for firm matches. Expanded clones get a size class; other rows say once, few or many, or leave the size out.

d_gene	v_gene	j_gene	abundance	CDR3nt	CDR3aa
.	TRBV5-6	TRBJ2-3	.	TGTGCCAGCAGCTTGAGGGCTAGCGCAGACTCAGATACGCAGTATTTT	CASSLRASADSDTQYF
TRBD1	TRBV7-6	TRBJ1-5	.	TGTGCCAGCAGCCGAGGGACAGGGGGCAATCAGCCCCAGCATTTT	CASSRGTGGNQPQHF
.	TRBV1	TRBJ1-1	.	TGCACCAGCAGGAGAGCCGGGACAGGGGGCATGGCTGAAGCTTTCTTT	CTSRRAGTGGMAEAFF
.	TRBV5-4	TRBJ1-6	.	TGTGCCAGCAGCTTAAAGGGACACAGCTCCTATAATTCACCCCTCCACTTT	CASSLKGHSSYNSPLHF
.	TRBV28	TRBJ1-3	.	TGTGCCAGCAGCCTTAGAAACACCATATATTTT	CASSLRNTIYF
.	TRBV11-2	TRBJ1-3	.	TGTGCCAGCAGCGAACAGGGTCCCTCTGGAAACACCATATATTTT	CASSEQGPSGNTIYF
.	TRBV6-5	TRBJ1-4	.	TGTGCCAGCAGTTACGCGCAGGGACCTAATGAAAAACTGTTTTTT	CASSYAQGPNEKLFF
.	TRBV6-5	TRBJ1-4	.	TGTGCCAGCACAGGGATTGACGAAAAACTGTTTTTT	CASTGIDEKLFF
TRBD1	TRBV13	TRBJ2-1	.	TGTGCCAGCAGCGCAATTGGACAGGGTGCCTACAATGAGCAGTTCTTC	CASSAIGQGAYNEQFF
.	TRBV2	TRBJ1-2	few	TGTGCCAGCAGTGGGACGGCGGTAACTAACTATGGCTACACCTTC	CASSGTAVTNYGYTF
.	TRBV7-9	TRBJ1-4	few	TGTGCCAGCAGCGGGACCGCCAATGAAAAACTGTTTTTT	CASSGTANEKLFF
.	TRBV6-5	TRBJ2-5	.	TGTGCCAGCACCCCCGGGACCCCAGGTCGAGAGACCCAGTACTTC	CASTPGTPGRETQYF
.	TRBV27	TRBJ2-5	.	TGTGCCAGCAGTCTGAACCAGGGGATTAGGGGAGAGACCCAGTACTTC	CASSLNQGIRGETQYF
TRBD2	TRBV19	TRBJ2-3	.	TGTGCCAGTAGTATTTTCAGCGGGGGGTTCCAGACAGATACGCAGTATTTT	CASSIFSGGFQTDTQYF
.	TRBV12-2	TRBJ1-4	.	TGTGCAAGTCGCTTAGCGATTGAAAGGGGGACTAATGAAAAACTGTTTTTT	CASRLAIERGTNEKLFF
.	TRBV6-2/TRBV6-3	TRBJ2-7	few	TGTGCCAGCAGTTCACTACGAACTTCCTACGAGCAGTACTTC	CASSSLRTSYEQYF
.	TRBV19	TRBJ1-4	.	TGTGCCAGTAGGAACGGACATATCATAGTGGGTAATGAAAAACTGTTTTTT	CASRNGHIIVGNEKLFF
TRBD1	TRBV16	TRBJ2-5	.	TGTGCCAGCAGCCAACTTGGACAGGGGTTGGAGACCCAGTACTTC	CASSQLGQGLETQYF
.	TRBV28	TRBJ1-1	.	TGTGCCAGCAGTCTGAGAGGGTCTGAAGCTTTCTTT	CASSLRGSEAFF
TRBD1	TRBV2	TRBJ1-1	.	TGTGCCAGCAGTCGGACAGGAAACACTGAAGCTTTCTTT	CASSRTGNTEAFF
.	TRBV18	TRBJ2-7	once	TGTGCCAGCTCACCCGACAGAGAATCCTACGAGCAGTACTTC	CASSPDRESYEQYF
.	TRBV6-2/TRBV6-3	TRBJ2-3	.	TGTGCCAGCAGTTCTCGGGGGGCCGTAGATACGCAGTATTTT	CASSSRGAVDTQYF
.	TRBV20-1	TRBJ2-1	.	TGCAGTGCTAGAGATTTCCCCGAGCAGTTCTTC	CSARDFPEQFF
.	TRBV30	TRBJ1-1	.	TGTGCCTGGAGTGGACAGGTGAACACTGAAGCTTTCTTT	CAWSGQVNTEAFF
TRBD2	TRBV19	TRBJ2-1	.	TGTGCCAGTAGTATAGCCCCCGGACTAGCGGGAGGTTACAATGAGCAGTTCTTC	CASSIAPGLAGGYNEQFF
TRBD1	TRBV6-1	TRBJ2-7	.	TGTGCCAGCAAAGGGACAGGGGAAGCCTACGAGCAGTACTTC	CASKGTGEAYEQYF
TRBD2	TRBV7-4	TRBJ2-7	.	TGTGCCAGCAGCTTAGTGGTCAGGGTGAGGCGGGACTATTACGAGCAGTACTTC	CASSLVVRVRRDYYEQYF
.	TRBV19	TRBJ1-2	few	TGTGCCAGTAGTATAGATCAAGTCTATGGCTACACCTTC	CASSIDQVYGYTF
.	TRBV13	TRBJ1-6	.	TGTGCCAGCAGCTTAGCTACGGGGTCCTATAATTCACCCCTCCACTTT	CASSLATGSYNSPLHF
TRBD1	TRBV2	TRBJ1-1	.	TGTGCCAGCAGTTTTGGTGGGACAGGGACGGACACTGAAGCTTTCTTT	CASSFGGTGTDTEAFF
TRBD2	TRBV10-3	TRBJ2-5	.	TGTGCCATCAGTCCTGGGACTACACAAGAGACCCAGTACTTC	CAISPGTTQETQYF
.	TRBV7-8	TRBJ2-3	.	TGTGCCAGCAGCTTAAGGGGGGACGGCACAGATACGCAGTATTTT	CASSLRGDGTDTQYF
TRBD1	TRBV29-1	TRBJ1-2	.	TGCAGCGTTGATGGGGGACAGTTCGATCTCTATGGCTACACCTTC	CSVDGGQFDLYGYTF
.	TRBV2	TRBJ1-5	.	TGTGCCAGCACCGCGACGGGGGCCCTTGGGCCCCAGCATTTT	CASTATGALGPQHF
.	TRBV4-2	TRBJ1-1	medium-sized	TGTGCCAGCAGCCAAGATTGGGAGGGATTAGTTGAAGCTTTCTTT	CASSQDWEGLVEAFF
.	TRBV6-5	TRBJ2-7	.	TGTGCCAGCACCACCACGCCAGCTTCCTACGAGCAGTACTTC	CASTTTPASYEQYF
.	TRBV7-8	TRBJ1-2	few	TGTGCCAGCAGCCTTGGTGGGATGAGCTATGGCTACACCTTC	CASSLGGMSYGYTF
.	TRBV6-5	TRBJ1-1	.	TGTGCCAGCAGGGCGGGAATGAACACTGAAGCTTTCTTT	CASRAGMNTEAFF
TRBD2	TRBV11-2	TRBJ2-3	once	TGTGCCAGCAGCTCACTCGGGGCGGGGGGTCGCACAGATACGCAGTATTTT	CASSSLGAGGRTDTQYF
.	TRBV5-1	TRBJ1-5	.	TGCGCCACGGCGGACGGCAATCAGCCCCAGCATTTT	CATADGNQPQHF
.	TRBV4-1	TRBJ2-2	few	TGCGCCAGCAGCCAAGAATGGCCCGGGGAGCTGTTTTTT	CASSQEWPGELFF
TRBD1	TRBV18	TRBJ1-1	few	TGTGCCAGCTCACCATTTCAGGGGGACGGCACTGAAGCTTTCTTT	CASSPFQGDGTEAFF
.	TRBV6-2/TRBV6-3	TRBJ1-2	.	TGTGCCAGCAGTTACTCGAGGCCACAGGGTGGCTACACCTTC	CASSYSRPQGGYTF